This TCR beta chain was observed in a study of identical twins (dated by TCRdb to the mid-2010s). Concerning the study at large: To test whether fetal clonotypes persist, the study used deep sequencing on TCR alpha and beta repertoires from monozygotic twins, unrelated adults of various ages, and cord blood. To rule out contamination, replicate twin experiments were performed at different times with different library preparation protocols. On the study overall, not on this receptor specifically: Recombination models systematically underestimated out-of-frame TCR alpha sharing in monozygotic twins but agreed with sharing between unrelated individuals. Abundant cord blood beta clonotypes carried fewer insertions; young adult naive repertoires showed a weaker similar trend, while memory repertoires showed none. The excess sharing between twins in beta out-of-frame sequences was weaker because fewer shared sequences reduced the signal-to-noise ratio. Zero-insertion analyses could be partly confounded by invariant T cells such as MAIT and iNKT, though diverse VJ usage argued against such confounding for most clonotypes. Because the same donors could not be followed over many years, the conclusions relied on cross-sectional statistical analysis. Compared with coincidental sharing between unrelated individuals, out-of-frame TCR alpha sequences shared between twins showed an excess of sequences with low generation probability.

All donors were healthy Caucasians. CDR1 and CDR2 are read off the germline V gene as SGHAT and FQNNGV. V is shortened by 1 base, J by 3 bases, and the region joining them spans 7 bases. The CDR3 holds 14 amino acids from the cysteine to the phenylalanine. Only the CDR3 portion is preserved as DNA: 42 bases, with reading frame beginning at the first base. Libraries were prepared through 5' RACE. TCRdb records Illumina HiSeq 2000 as the sequencer. A universal primer binding site was introduced by template switching, and a unique molecular identifier was present in the final cDNA, enabling accurate counting of TCR cDNA molecules. Specific primers in the conserved constant-segment region were used to synthesize first-strand cDNA for TCR alpha and beta chains. To control for contamination, each cDNA library was double barcoded with a SMART-Mk sample barcode plus Illumina barcodes. TruSeq adapter sequences and Illumina sample barcodes were added in two successive PCR steps. The TCR alpha and beta cDNA libraries were sequenced on the Illumina HiSeq platform using custom primers. As for the authors' bioinformatics: MiGEC was used to process raw reads and extract unique molecular identifiers, and MiXCR was used to find CDR3 positions. For each individual, recombination models were inferred using an EM algorithm with the repgenHMM and IGoR tools. Shared clonotypes were analyzed with the tcR package in R, and sharing was normalized by the product of cloneset sizes. To study raw recombination free of thymic and clonal selection effects, out-of-frame nonproductive sequences were analyzed. TCRdb reanalyzed the raw reads on its own, using fastp at Q25 for trimming and MiXCR for clone calling, and kept in-frame beta chains. Rows matching on CDR3 protein sequence are summarized as one entry with the most common DNA and genes. None of the V and J calls come from the authors' own analysis; TCRdb made them. The sample contains 1.5 million to 2 million distinct CDR3 sequences, around a third of them found a single time. Together, the top ten hold roughly 0.3% of the sample.

On this clonotype itself: Its cognate antigen has yet to be identified. No qualities accompany the bases; no much larger clone lies one base away.

The chain is assembled from TRBV11-2 and TRBJ2-1; the D segment cannot be called with confidence. This clonotype was obtained from a newborn girl in good health. Sequences were obtained from cord blood. The DNA sequence is TGTGCCAGCAGCTTAGCGGCAGTCTACAATGAGCAGTTCTTC. Translation gives CASSLAAVYNEQFF.